This T cell receptor beta chain came from a study of OX40 agonist ivuxolimab in advanced cancers. Some clones are missing from TCRdb's copy, which holds only in-frame ones; the method was immunoSEQ multiplex PCR. Here the sample spans some 30,000 clones, over 60% being singletons. Trimming left V 4 bases short and J 3 bases short, with 21 bases between. The CDR3 is 17 amino acids. Per germline, CDR1 MNHNS and CDR2 SASEGT. Autoimmune disease history or systemic immunosuppression excluded patients. The starting material was CD4+ or CD8+ T cells sorted from blood, obtained in a trial of the OX40 agonist ivuxolimab. The V call is TRBV6-1, the J call TRBJ1-2, with D possibly matching TRBD1 (5 bases). The receptor's source is an adult with an advanced solid tumor such as melanoma, head and neck, liver or kidney cancer. The CDR3 DNA reads as TGTGCCAGCAGTGTACGAAGGGGTCGAACAACAGACTATGGCTACACCTTC. This gives the protein CASSVRRGRTTDYGYTF.